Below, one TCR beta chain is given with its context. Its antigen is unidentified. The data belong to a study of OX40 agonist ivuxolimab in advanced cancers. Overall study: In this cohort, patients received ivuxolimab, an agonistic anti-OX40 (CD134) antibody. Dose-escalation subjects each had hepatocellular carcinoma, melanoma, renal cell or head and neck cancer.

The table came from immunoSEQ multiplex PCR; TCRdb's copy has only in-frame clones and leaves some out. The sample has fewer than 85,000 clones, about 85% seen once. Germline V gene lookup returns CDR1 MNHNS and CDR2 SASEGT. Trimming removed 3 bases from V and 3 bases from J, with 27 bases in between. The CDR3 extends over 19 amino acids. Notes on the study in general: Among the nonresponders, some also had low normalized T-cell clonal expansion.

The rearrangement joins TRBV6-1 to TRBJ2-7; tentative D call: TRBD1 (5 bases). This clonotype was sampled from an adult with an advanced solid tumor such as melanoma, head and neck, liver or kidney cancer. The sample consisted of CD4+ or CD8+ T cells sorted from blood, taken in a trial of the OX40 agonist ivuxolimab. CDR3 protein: CASSDSILGLGLSNYEQYF. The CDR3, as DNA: TGTGCCAGCAGTGATTCTATCCTTGGATTGGGGCTAAGCAACTACGAGCAGTACTTC.